Below are 8 T cell receptor beta chains sequenced from a single sample in a study of blood T cells in healthy people across ages. A J-beta primer mix and a sample-barcoded 5' primer were used in a second PCR of about 7 to 12 cycles. TCRdb redid the calling of the 5' RACE reads with MiXCR, one entry per CDR3 protein. The sample has fewer than 950,000 distinct CDR3 sequences, roughly 50% seen once; the top ten hold approximately 41%. The sample taken for sequencing was blood. These receptors came from an elderly man in good health.

Comments on this clonotype: A single base separates this from a much larger clone, so it may be a read error. The conserved final phenylalanine or tryptophan is absent from the CDR3, which likely points to a read error. The chain recombines TRBV6-6 with TRBJ2-4; possibly TRBD2 for D (7 bases). The J call may be faulty, since TRBJ2-7 better matches the DNA end. CDR1 is MNHNY and CDR2 is SVGAGI in the germline V gene (reference sequence). This CDR3 spans 14 amino acids. The CDR3: CASSGGGGPYEQYS. Here the CDR3 DNA reads TGTGCCAGCTCAGGAGGGGGAGGGCCGTACGAGCAGTACTCC.

The V call is TRBV5-1, the J call TRBJ2-4, with 14 bases lining up with TRBD2. The CDR3 consists of 15 residues. With 4 bases clipped from V and 13 bases from J, the junction kept 10 bases outside the gene matches. CDR1 and CDR2 (germline): SGHRS, YFSETQ. The CDR3 sequence is CASSRDGTSGSLQYF. The CDR3 nucleotides are TGCGCCAGCAGCAGAGACGGGACTAGCGGGAGTTTGCAGTACTTC. The full variable domain, in which reference TRBV5-1 and TRBJ2-4 provide the parts outside the CDR3, is KAGVTQTPRYLIKTRGQQVTLSCSPISGHRSVSWYQQTPGQGLQFLFEYFSETQRNKGNFPGRFSGRQFSNSRSEMNVSTLELGDSALYLCASSRDGTSGSLQYFGAGTRLSVL.

The J gene is TRBJ2-1, the V gene TRBV20-1, with 7 bases aligning to TRBD2. The CDR3 extends over 15 amino acids. The germline CDR1 and CDR2 sequences are DFQATT and SNEGSKA (reference sequence). V shed 6 bases, J shed 3 bases, and the junction held 11 bases outside the gene matches. CDR3 nucleotide sequence: TGCAGTGCCGCAATTGGGGAGGGCTTCTACAATGAGCAGTTCTTC. The encoded protein is CSAAIGEGFYNEQFF.

The chain combines TRBV6-6 with TRBJ2-5, with 7 positions matching TRBD2. The V gene end was trimmed by 5 bases and the J gene end by 11 bases; junction bases not matched to a gene: 23. Germline V CDR1 and CDR2: MNHNY, SVGAGI (reference sequence). The length of the CDR3 is 17 residues. The CDR3 spells CASSPAPGRESFDEQYF. The CDR3 DNA reads TGTGCCAGCAGTCCCGCCCCGGGGCGGGAGAGTTTTGATGAGCAGTACTTC.

The rearrangement links TRBV12-3 or TRBV12-4 to TRBJ2-4; D is uncertain. The ends were cut back, 6 bases at V and 0 bases at J, with 6 bases in the middle. CDR3 size: 13 residues. CDR3 coding DNA: TGTGCCAGCAGGCTGGAAGCCAAAAACATTCAGTACTTC. Its protein product is CASRLEAKNIQYF.

The CDR3 sequence: CASSGTRRGEQYF. The CDR3 coding sequence is TGTGCCAGCAGCGGGACCCGTCGGGGCGAGCAGTACTTC. The V gene is TRBV28, the J gene TRBJ2-7; D may match TRBD1 or TRBD2 (5 bases each). Germline CDR1 is MDHEN and CDR2 is SYDVKM. With 6 bases removed from V and 6 bases from J, the gap between germline ends came to 15 bases. The CDR3 covers 13 residues. Variable domain in full (rest from reference TRBV28 and TRBJ2-7): DVKVTQSSRYLVKRTGEKVFLECVQDMDHENMFWYRQDPGLGLRLIYFSYDVKMKEKGDIPEGYSVSREKKERFSLILESASTNQTSMYLCASSGTRRGEQYFGPGTRLTVT.

The chain employs TRBV7-9 and TRBJ2-7; TRBD2 agrees at 12 bases. The CDR3 runs 15 residues. V was clipped by 5 bases and J by 6 bases; unmatched bases: 8. CDR1 and CDR2 (germline): SEHNR, FQNEAQ (reference sequence). The CDR3 DNA is TGTGCCAGCAGCGTTACTAGCGGGGGGACCGGCGAGCAGTACTTC. As protein: CASSVTSGGTGEQYF.

The genes are TRBV20-1 and TRBJ2-1; 11 bases map to TRBD2. The germline CDR1 and CDR2 sequences are DFQATT and SNEGSKA (reference sequence). This CDR3 is built from 13 residues. With V trimmed by 5 bases and J by 15 bases, 12 bases remained unmatched. CDR3 coding DNA: TGCAGTGCTCGCGAAACTACTAGCGGGAGATGGTTCTTC. Translated: CSARETTSGRWFF.